This T cell receptor beta chain was profiled in a study of beta chain features in type 1 diabetes. Whole-study results and caveats: TCRB CDR3s from Type 1 diabetes patients were moderately but significantly shorter in all four CD4+ subsets. The naive, central memory and Treg TCRB repertoires looked more alike in patients than they did in healthy donors.

cDNA synthesis used the whole RNA isolate, giving expressed TCRB sequences. Sequenced by immunoSEQ multiplex PCR; TCRdb stores in-frame clones only, minus some. This table holds under 450,000 clones, about 15% found once. Only a few counts were recorded for this clone. Its cognate antigen is unknown. The receptor was derived from a man aged 25-45 years in good health. Sequenced material: naive CD4+ T cells from blood.

The CDR3 region has the DNA TGTGCCAGCAGCTTGGTTCGGGAGGACAATGAGCAGTTCTTC. Amino acid sequence: CASSLVREDNEQFF. The chain employs TRBV7-2 and TRBJ2-1, with 7 bases aligning to TRBD2. CDR3 length: 14 residues. In germline, CDR1 is SGHTA, CDR2 FQGNSA. V gave up 3 bases and J gave up 5 bases; unmatched junction bases: 4. The full variable domain, with the rest looked up from reference TRBV7-2 and TRBJ2-1, is GAGVSQSPSNKVTEKGKDVELRCDPISGHTALYWYRQSLGQGLEFLIYFQGNSAPDKSGLPSDRFSAERTGGSVSTLTIQRTQQEDSAVYLCASSLVREDNEQFFGPGTRLTVL.